The subject of this entry is one TCR beta chain. What it binds is not known. This entry comes from a study of beta chain features in type 1 diabetes. General observations from the study: For patients and controls alike, PCR might favor shorter templates to the same degree.

Expressed TCRB transcripts were sequenced, since all the RNA that had been isolated was reverse transcribed. Assay used: immunoSEQ multiplex PCR; TCRdb lists only in-frame clones, some missing. The table lists fewer than 350,000 clones, around 19% of them singletons. CD4+ naive, central memory, regulatory and stem cell-like memory cells were sorted via CD45RO/CCR7/CD25/CD127/CD95/CD27. V lost 3 bases, J lost 11 bases, and 15 bases lay in between. The germline V gene encodes CDR1 SGHRS and CDR2 YFSETQ. The length of the CDR3 is 13 residues. The sequenced sample consisted of naive CD4+ T cells from blood. The chain carries TRBV5-1 and TRBJ2-1; D not resolved. The receptor was derived from a woman aged 18 to 35 in good health. The CDR3 nucleotides are TGCGCCAGCAGCTCCGCGGAGCCCGGCCAGCAGTTCTTC. It specifies CASSSAEPGQQFF. Full variable domain (missing parts from reference TRBV5-1 and TRBJ2-1): KAGVTQTPRYLIKTRGQQVTLSCSPISGHRSVSWYQQTPGQGLQFLFEYFSETQRNKGNFPGRFSGRQFSNSRSEMNVSTLELGDSALYLCASSSAEPGQQFFGPGTRLTVL.